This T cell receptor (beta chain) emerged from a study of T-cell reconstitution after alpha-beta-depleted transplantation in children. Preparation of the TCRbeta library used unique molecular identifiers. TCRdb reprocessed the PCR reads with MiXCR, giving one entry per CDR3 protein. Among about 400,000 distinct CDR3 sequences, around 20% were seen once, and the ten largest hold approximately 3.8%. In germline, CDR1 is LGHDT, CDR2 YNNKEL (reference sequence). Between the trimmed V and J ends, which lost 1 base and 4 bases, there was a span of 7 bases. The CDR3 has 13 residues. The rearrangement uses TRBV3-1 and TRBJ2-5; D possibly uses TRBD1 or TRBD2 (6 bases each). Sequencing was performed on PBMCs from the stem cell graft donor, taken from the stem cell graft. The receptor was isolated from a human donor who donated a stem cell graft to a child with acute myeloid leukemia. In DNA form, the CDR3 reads TGTGCCAGCAGCCAAGCGGGGGCAGAGACCCAGTACTTC. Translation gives CASSQAGAETQYF.